The sequence of this T cell receptor (beta chain) was determined in a study of beta chain features in type 1 diabetes. Study-wide findings and caveats: Cells with high TCR expression could be over-represented when cDNA is sequenced. People with Type 1 diabetes carried modestly yet significantly shorter TCRB CDR3s in all four CD4+ subsets. A PCR bias possibly favoring shorter templates would apply equally to patients and controls. The study found fewer insertions and more deletions at VDJ junctions in type 1 diabetes patients.

Germline V gene sequence: CDR1 MNHEY, CDR2 SVGAGI. The CDR3 covers 14 residues. Losses at the gene ends were 5 bases for V and 0 bases for J; bases not matched to a gene: 2. Every donor provided one heparinised blood draw, which averaged about 110 mL. This clone has just a few counts. The antigen remains unidentified. Of the isolated RNA, all was reverse transcribed, and so the sequenced material was expressed TCRB transcripts. Measured with immunoSEQ multiplex PCR; TCRdb has only the in-frame clones, and not every one. The sample lists more than 300,000 clones; around 12% were seen once. The specimen sequenced was naive CD4+ T cells from blood. V usage is TRBV6-5 and J usage is TRBJ2-3; TRBD2 agrees at 7 bases. This receptor was taken from a woman aged 18-29 years with type 1 diabetes. CDR3 bases: TGTGCCAGCAGTCTAGCGGTTAGCACAGATACGCAGTATTTT. Protein product: CASSLAVSTDTQYF.